Listed below are T cell receptor beta chains from one sample, sequenced in a study of identical twins. From the 5' RACE reads, TCRdb called clonotypes with MiXCR, one entry per CDR3 protein. The table shows some 690,000 distinct CDR3 sequences, with about 20% occurring only once. This same sample was also taken into another study, of T cells expressing NK-cell markers.

The sequencing input was PBMCs. The receptors originated from a woman aged 18-29 years in good health. Each CDR3 is given without its conserved first and last residue. Clone sizes are given selectively: once, few, many, or a class where the clone is expanded.

CDR3aa,v_gene,abundance
ASSLLQGWGNEQF,TRBV7-2,-
ASSSGQGRRETQY,TRBV6-5,-
ASSLRPGTVLRAF,TRBV12-3/TRBV12-4,many
ASNIAGVGEQY,TRBV12-3/TRBV12-4,few
ASSMGDVGELF,TRBV19,-
ASSESGLGSDTQY,TRBV25-1,-
ASSSRAGVSYEQY,TRBV12-3/TRBV12-4,-
ASSPEGQTGELF,TRBV5-1,-
ASRGGSDEKLF,TRBV28,-
SARDGLSQETQY,TRBV20-1,-
ASSLESLAGAGEQF,TRBV7-2,few
AAAGLADNEQF,TRBV12-3/TRBV12-4,many
ATAGTGLNEQF,TRBV19,few
ATSRDRYEQY,TRBV15,many
ASSPRIAGYEQY,TRBV12-3/TRBV12-4,-
ASSFSEADRTKQY,TRBV13,few
SAGGRGVAQPQH,TRBV20-1,few
SVFAGGTDTQY,TRBV29-1,few
ASSPSGGFAYNEQF,TRBV7-2,few
ASQFHVLNTEAF,TRBV12-3/TRBV12-4,few
ASSGGTNEQF,TRBV9,-
ASSYSPSEVTGELF,TRBV6-5,few
ASSARLAGQTGELF,TRBV7-9,few
ASSNTHEQY,TRBV21-1,few
ASSLARGAYEQY,TRBV5-1,-
ASSETPSGEYYEQY,TRBV10-1,once
ASSLMRGRQETQY,TRBV5-1,-
SARGQGVETQY,TRBV20-1,few
ASRGGDHQPQH,TRBV7-9,many
SASYRQGEDEQY,TRBV20-1,few
ASSATGTANQETQY,TRBV27,few
ASSSNTLRETQY,TRBV7-9,few
ASSYVSNQETQY,TRBV6-2/TRBV6-3,few
ASTPGWNQPQH,TRBV6-2/TRBV6-3,many
ASSPRGGLAKNIQY,TRBV7-2,-
ASSESGTGLNEQF,TRBV6-1,-
ASSLREARIYEQY,TRBV7-2,-
ASTSRRVSASYEQY,TRBV6-1,few
ASSHSGSWADTQY,TRBV3-1,-
ASLQVVGETQY,TRBV6-2/TRBV6-3,few
AISETVQETQY,TRBV10-3,-
SVGWANEQF,TRBV29-1,many
ASSSYRLAAMNNEQF,TRBV13,-
ATSRDLAGAYEQY,TRBV15,many
ASSFDSVSEQF,TRBV27,few
ATTKLTNTGELF,TRBV6-1,few
ASSPWTGHTEAF,TRBV5-1,few
ASSLTGLIYEQY,TRBV12-3/TRBV12-4,few
ASSYSGQDTEAF,TRBV12-3/TRBV12-4,-
ASSFIGGSVDDEQY,TRBV5-1,-
ASSQQLATSYEQY,TRBV4-3,-
ASSQVHRYNEQF,TRBV4-1,-